This T cell receptor beta chain originates from a study of control samples from healthy donors and cancer patients (TCRdb year 2020). In this sample, this clone turned up a few times. There is no known antigen for this receptor. It has no much larger one-base neighbor in the sample; base qualities were not kept. Counted from cysteine to phenylalanine, this CDR3 has 16 amino acids. The only DNA kept is the CDR3, 48 bases in frame from the first base. For CDR1 and CDR2, the germline V gene lists SGHVS and FQNEAQ. V loses 1 base of germline sequence and J loses 3 bases, and the interval between the two ends is 13 bases. Receptor amplification or capture employed the immunoSEQ multiplex PCR assay. TCRdb retrieved this table from immuneACCESS and kept in-frame rearrangements only. Not all clones are present; in checked studies, unresolved V genes account for under half, and no reason is known for the remainder. For this sample there are some 160,000 clones; 90% to 95% appear just once. Of the sample, about 9.3% is held by the ten largest clones.

The chain is made from TRBV7-8 and TRBJ1-3; confidence is insufficient to name the D gene. Sequences were obtained from blood. This sequence was found in a woman in her thirties or forties in good health. The CDR3 protein sequence reads: CASSLVSTTFGNTIYF. The DNA reads TGTGCCAGCAGCTTAGTCTCGACAACGTTTGGAAACACCATATATTTT.